Listed below are T cell receptor beta chains from one sample, sequenced in a study of T-cell memory formation after mild COVID-19. TCRdb used MiXCR to reprocess the 5' RACE reads, holding one entry per CDR3 protein. The sample has 250,000 to 300,000 distinct CDR3 sequences; around 16% are singletons. The source material was PBMCs or a T cell subset sorted from them (not recorded which). The receptors here all came from a man aged 18 to 35 who had mild COVID-19 (a few samples of this study predate the infection). Cell type and time point are not known. Both conserved end residues are trimmed from each CDR3. Where a row states a size, it is once, few, many or the class of an expanded clone; other rows omit it.

v_call clone_size cdr3_aa
TRBV12-3/TRBV12-4 few ASSYGGPSNEQF
TRBV4-3 NA ASSQERQGNYGYT
TRBV5-1 few ASSQPGQVSYEQY
TRBV6-2/TRBV6-3 few ASSYSKSGARYGYT
TRBV4-2 NA ASSQDGLSRLAGGPSYNEQF
TRBV7-2 NA ASSGWDKRVRCT
TRBV7-8 few ASSLAHGATNYGYT
TRBV4-2 few ASSLGTSGQRQETQY
TRBV5-1 few ASRASGGPRIAGANVLT
TRBV6-6 NA ASSYLGNQPQH
TRBV29-1 NA SVQAGGADTQY
TRBV5-6 few ASSLGGSFWGYT
TRBV6-6 few ASRFDPRTANQPQH
TRBV7-8 NA ASSLNIRRVGGRNTEAF
TRBV6-6 many ASSYEELARDGYT
TRBV20-1 NA SARIPGGAWDEQF
TRBV7-2 many ASSSSREQF
TRBV15 few ATSRDRGGTGTSTDTQY
TRBV7-6 many ASSLGGTSYEQY
TRBV4-3 few ASSQDYFDGATNEKLF
TRBV5-1 few ASSSRRLGLRNTEAF
TRBV5-1 NA ASSFQGAYSPLH
TRBV7-2 few ASSFQRGAGETQY
TRBV7-2 few ASSLVWGAPTDTQY
TRBV5-4 NA ASSSDLSYGYT
TRBV24-1 few ATQIADYNEQF